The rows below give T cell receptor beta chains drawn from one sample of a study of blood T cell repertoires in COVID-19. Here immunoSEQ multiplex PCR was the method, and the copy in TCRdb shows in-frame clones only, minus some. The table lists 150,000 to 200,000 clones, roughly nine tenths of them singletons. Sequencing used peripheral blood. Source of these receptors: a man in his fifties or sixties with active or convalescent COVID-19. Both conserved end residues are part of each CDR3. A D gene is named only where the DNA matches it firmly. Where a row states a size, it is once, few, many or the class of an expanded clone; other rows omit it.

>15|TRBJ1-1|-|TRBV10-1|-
TGCGCCAGCAGTGCCCGGGGGGGAACGGGCACTGAAGCTTTCTTT
CASSARGGTGTEAFF
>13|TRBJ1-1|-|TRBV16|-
TGTGCCAGCAGCCAGCAGGGTCGCACTGAAGCTTTCTTT
CASSQQGRTEAFF
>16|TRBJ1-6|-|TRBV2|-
TGTGCCAGCACCGAAGGGGGTTCTAGGTATAATTCACCCCTCCACTTT
CASTEGGSRYNSPLHF
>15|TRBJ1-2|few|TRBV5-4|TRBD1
TGTGCCAGCAGCGCGGACAGGGTTGTTAACTATGGCTACACCTTC
CASSADRVVNYGYTF
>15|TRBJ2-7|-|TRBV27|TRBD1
TGTGCCAGCAGTTTGGACAGGGGGAGCTCCTACGAGCAGTACTTC
CASSLDRGSSYEQYF
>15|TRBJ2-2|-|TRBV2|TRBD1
TGTGCCAGCACGAAGGGGGCGCCGATGGTCGGGGAGCTGTTTTTT
CASTKGAPMVGELFF
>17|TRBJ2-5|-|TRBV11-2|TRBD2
TGTGCCAGCAGCTTAGGGTTTCTAGCGGGTGAAAAAGAGACCCAGTACTTC
CASSLGFLAGEKETQYF
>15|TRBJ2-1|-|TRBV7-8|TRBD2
TGTGCCAGCAGCCTCGGGTTAGCGGGGTACAATGAGCAGTTCTTC
CASSLGLAGYNEQFF
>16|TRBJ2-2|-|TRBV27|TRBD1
TGTGCCAGCAGTTTTATAGGGACAGACCTCACCGGGGAGCTGTTTTTT
CASSFIGTDLTGELFF
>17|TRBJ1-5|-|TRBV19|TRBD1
TGTGCCAGTAGTATAGATCCGGGACAGGGAAGCAATCAGCCCCAGCATTTT
CASSIDPGQGSNQPQHF
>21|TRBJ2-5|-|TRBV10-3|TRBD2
TGTGCCATCAGTGAGACTGGGATGTCCGGGACTAGCGGGGGCGGCCGTGAGACCCAGTACTTC
CAISETGMSGTSGGGRETQYF
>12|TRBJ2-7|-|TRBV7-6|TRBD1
TGTGCCAGCAGCCTAGGGGGCGACGAGCAGTACTTC
CASSLGGDEQYF
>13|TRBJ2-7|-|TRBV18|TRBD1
TGTGCCAGCTCACCGGGACAGGGTCGCGAGCAGTACTTC
CASSPGQGREQYF
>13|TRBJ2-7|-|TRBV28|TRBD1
TGTGCCAGCAGCTTGATACAGGGGTCCGAGCAGTACTTC
CASSLIQGSEQYF
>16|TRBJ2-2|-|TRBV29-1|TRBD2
TGCAGCGTGGGGGGGACTAGCGGAACGAACACCGGGGAGCTGTTTTTT
CSVGGTSGTNTGELFF
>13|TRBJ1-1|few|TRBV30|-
TGTGCCTGCTGTGGGGACTTGAACACTGAAGCTTTCTTT
CACCGDLNTEAFF
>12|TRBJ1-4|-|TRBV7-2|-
TGTGCCAGCAGTTTTAGCTCGGAAAAACTGTTTTTT
CASSFSSEKLFF
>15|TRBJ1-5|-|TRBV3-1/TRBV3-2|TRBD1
TGTGCCAGCAGCTCCGGGACAGGGGCCCATCAGCCCCAGCATTTT
CASSSGTGAHQPQHF
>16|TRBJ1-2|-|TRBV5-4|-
TGTGCCAGCAGCCGCAAATGGCTGGGAGGTGAAGATGGCTACACCTTC
CASSRKWLGGEDGYTF
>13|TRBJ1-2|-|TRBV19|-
TGTGCCAGTAGTTTGGACAGCCTCTATGGCTACACCTTC
CASSLDSLYGYTF
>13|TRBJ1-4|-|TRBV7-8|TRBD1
TGTGCCAGCAGCCGAGGGACAGGGGAAAAACTGTTTTTT
CASSRGTGEKLFF
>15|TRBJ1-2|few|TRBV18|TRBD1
TGTGCCAGCTCACCAAGCGACAGGGGTAACTATGGCTACACCTTC
CASSPSDRGNYGYTF
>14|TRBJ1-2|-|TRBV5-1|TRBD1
TGCGCCAGCAGCCCGGACGGGACAGGGGTTGGCTACACCTTC
CASSPDGTGVGYTF
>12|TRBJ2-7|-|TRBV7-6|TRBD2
TGTGCCAGCAGCCCCGGGAGGGACGAGCAGTACTTC
CASSPGRDEQYF
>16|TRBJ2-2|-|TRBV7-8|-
TGTGCCAGCAGCCCCCTAGGGGGGGGGAACACCGGGGAGCTGTTTTTT
CASSPLGGGNTGELFF
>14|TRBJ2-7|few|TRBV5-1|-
TGCGCCAGCAGCTTGGAGGGCAGGGGTGACGAGCAGTACTTC
CASSLEGRGDEQYF
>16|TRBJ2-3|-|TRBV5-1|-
TGCGCCAGCAGCTGGGGGCTGGCGGGTCCCACAGATACGCAGTATTTT
CASSWGLAGPTDTQYF
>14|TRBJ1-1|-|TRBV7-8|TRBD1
TGTGCCAGCAGCTTTGGCAGGGGGTACACTGAAGCTTTCTTT
CASSFGRGYTEAFF
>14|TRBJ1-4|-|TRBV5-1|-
TGCGCCAGCAGTTTTGGAACAGGGAGTGAAAAACTGTTTTTT
CASSFGTGSEKLFF